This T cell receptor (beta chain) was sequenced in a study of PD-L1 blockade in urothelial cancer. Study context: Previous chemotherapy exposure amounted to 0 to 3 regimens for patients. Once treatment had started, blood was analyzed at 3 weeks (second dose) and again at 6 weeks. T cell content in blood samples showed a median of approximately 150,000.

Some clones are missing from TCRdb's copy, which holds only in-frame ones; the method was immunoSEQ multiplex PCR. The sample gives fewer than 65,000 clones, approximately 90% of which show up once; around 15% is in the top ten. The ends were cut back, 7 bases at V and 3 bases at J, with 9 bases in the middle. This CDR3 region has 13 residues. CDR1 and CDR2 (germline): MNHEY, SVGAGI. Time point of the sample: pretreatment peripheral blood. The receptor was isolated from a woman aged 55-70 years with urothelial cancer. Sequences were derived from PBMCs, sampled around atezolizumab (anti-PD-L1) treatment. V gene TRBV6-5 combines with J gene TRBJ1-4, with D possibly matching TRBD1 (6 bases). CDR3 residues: CASKTGSNEKLFF. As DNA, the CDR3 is TGTGCCAGCAAGACAGGTTCTAATGAAAAACTGTTTTTT.